The present T cell receptor (beta chain) was sequenced within a study of beta chain features in type 1 diabetes. Regarding the study as a whole: It was not settled here whether HLA type affects TCRB rearrangement.

Remarks on this clone: The antigen remains unidentified.

Germline assignment: CDR1 SNHLY and CDR2 FYNNEI. The ends were cut back, 7 bases at V and 8 bases at J, with 12 bases in the middle. The CDR3 consists of 12 residues. The investigators reverse transcribed all of the isolated RNA, so they sequenced expressed TCRB transcripts. TCRdb's table, derived via immunoSEQ multiplex PCR, lists solely in-frame clones and lacks some. This table has 860,000 or so clones, roughly 15% appearing once. The sample comprised naive CD4+ T cells from blood. The sequence was obtained from a woman aged 18-29 years in good health. V usage is TRBV2 and J usage is TRBJ2-1; possible D gene TRBD1, 5 bases. CDR3 amino acids: CASKGAGDEQFF. The CDR3 DNA is TGTGCCAGCAAAGGGGCCGGCGATGAGCAGTTCTTC.